This TCR beta chain was found in a study of shared clonotypes between healthy human individuals. Notes on this clone: What it recognizes is unknown.

Assay: immunoSEQ multiplex PCR; the TCRdb copy retains only in-frame clones and omits some. The sample has 740,000 or so clones, less than 80% seen once. General study findings and limits: Sharing across four donors was seen in 4% to 6.5% of naive CD4 clonotypes. Enrolling few donors narrowed the genetic and exposure-history diversity that was represented.

Germline CDR1 and CDR2: MNHEY and SVGAGI. The CDR3 contains 15 residues. V lost 6 bases and J lost 0; bases outside the gene matches: 4. The receptor was derived from a woman under 40 in good health. The rearrangement uses TRBV6-5 and TRBJ2-1, with 8 bases identical to TRBD1. Sequences were obtained from memory CD4+ T cells sorted from blood. The sample's subset: CD45RA-negative fraction. CDR3 region: CASSRTGTSYNEQFF. The CDR3 DNA reads TGTGCCAGCAGCCGGACAGGGACCTCCTACAATGAGCAGTTCTTC.